The subject of this entry is one T cell receptor beta chain. This sample was taken from a study of blood T cell repertoires in COVID-19. Ages ranged from about 18 to 89 years, with residence in about two dozen US areas. V was clipped by 2 bases and J by 4 bases, with 12 bases between them. The CDR3 is 15 amino acids. Germline CDR1 is MDHEN and CDR2 is SYDVKM. In the original workflow: Estimates of nucleated cell counts were drawn from the amplification of reference gene primers. TCRdb's table, derived via immunoSEQ multiplex PCR, lists solely in-frame clones and lacks some. D and trimming were read from the DNA, whereas the V and J calls and clone size are those reported in that table. The table has about 190,000 clones, 70% to 85% seen once.

The sequence was collected from a woman in her sixties or seventies with acute COVID-19. The genes are TRBV28 and TRBJ1-3, with a tentative D call TRBD1 (5 bases). Material for sequencing was PBMCs or T cells enriched from blood (not recorded which). CDR3 DNA: TGTGCCAGCAGTTTAGGGTGGGGGGTCGGAAACACCATATATTTT. It codes for CASSLGWGVGNTIYF.